Each of the 4 T cell receptor beta chains below was sequenced from the same sample in a study of CD8+ T cells in alopecia areata. The authors extracted RNA and reverse transcribed it into cDNA as the sequencing template. Method: immunoSEQ multiplex PCR; TCRdb's copy keeps in-frame clones and lacks some. The data hold approximately 150,000 clones, with 75% to 90% observed a single time. This material consisted of CD8+ T cells sorted from blood, taken at week 0. The receptors here all came from a human donor with alopecia areata.

This clone is medium-sized (0.01 to 0.1%) within its sample. This rearrangement joins TRBV29-1 to TRBJ2-1; 11 positions match TRBD2. This CDR3 region has 17 residues. V shed 0 bases and J 2 bases; nucleotides not matched to a gene: 6. The germline V gene has CDR1 SQVTM and CDR2 ANQGSEA. CDR3: CSVEDPLAGGPYNEQFF. Written as DNA, the CDR3 is TGCAGCGTTGAAGATCCGCTAGCGGGGGGCCCCTACAATGAGCAGTTCTTC.

This rearrangement joins TRBV29-1 to TRBJ1-2; 9 bases fit TRBD1. The trim removed 4 bases at V and 6 bases at J, leaving 9 bases unmatched. This CDR3 spans 14 amino acids. Germline assignment: CDR1 SQVTM and CDR2 ANQGSEA. The CDR3 DNA follows: TGCAGCGTTGGTGTAATTGGACAGGGGAATGGCTACACCTTC. This codes for CSVGVIGQGNGYTF.

The chain uses TRBV27 and TRBJ2-7, with 11 bases aligning to TRBD1. The CDR3 sequence is 15 residues long. Germline CDR1 and CDR2: MNHEY and SMNVEV (reference sequence). The trim removed 4 bases at V and 2 bases at J, leaving 4 bases unmatched. CDR3 nucleotide sequence: TGTGCCAGCAGTTCCCCGGGACAGGGGGCCTACGAGCAGTACTTC. Translation gives CASSSPGQGAYEQYF.

V is TRBV28 and J is TRBJ2-7; 7 bases are a match to TRBD2. This CDR3 is 14 amino acids long. Looked up from germline, CDR1 is MDHEN and CDR2 is SYDVKM. V lost 1 base, J lost 5 bases, and 5 bases stayed unmatched. The chain's CDR3 is CASSLLGEGHEQYF. CDR3 DNA: TGTGCCAGCAGTTTATTGGGGGAGGGCCACGAGCAGTACTTC.